Described below is a single T cell receptor (beta chain) sequence and its context. Authors' data handling: Reference gene primer amplification yielded estimated nucleated cell counts. Repertoires were generated with immunoSEQ multiplex PCR, while TCRdb's copy carries only in-frame clones and drops some. Clone size and V and J calls were adopted from that table, with D and trimming inferred from the DNA. The sample has about 280,000 clones; roughly 86% are singletons. The sample is drawn from a study of blood T cell repertoires in COVID-19. As for the study in general: COVID-19 samples, acute and convalescent, were from the United States, Italy and Spain. From T cells, B-cell-depleted T cells, or PBMCs came the material, which was cDNA or gDNA.

CDR3 length equals 14 residues. Losses at the gene ends were 3 bases for V and 8 bases for J; bases not matched to a gene: 3. Germline V gene data show CDR1 as ENHRY and CDR2 as SYGVKD. This study enrolled people aged about 18 to 100 from approximately 24 US geographic areas. The TCR comes from a woman aged 55-75 years who had recovered from COVID-19. Sequenced: PBMCs or T cells enriched from blood (not recorded which). This sequence joins TRBV10-3 and TRBJ1-4; 10 bases align to TRBD1. The CDR3 coding sequence is TGTGCCATCAGTGACCCGACAGGGGGCGAAAAACTGTTTTTT. It specifies CAISDPTGGEKLFF.